This entry concerns a single T cell receptor (beta chain). Its antigen is unidentified. Each CDR3 protein gets one entry after TCRdb re-called the 5' RACE reads with MiXCR. This table has around 310,000 distinct CDR3 sequences, 14% appearing once. The data are from a study of T-cell memory formation after mild COVID-19. This CDR3 has 14 amino acids. The V end was cut by 1 base, the J end by 2 bases, with 11 bases between. Germline V gene data show CDR1 as DFQATT and CDR2 as SNEGSKA (reference sequence). Findings and limits, study-wide: Clones that shrank (day 15 to 85) were balanced CD4/CD8, whereas later expanders leaned CD4+. Pre-infection memory harbored some responding clones, suggesting cross-reactive memory joined. There was no confirmation that second-wave clones peaking on day 37 were SARS-CoV-2 specific.

Sequencing was done on a sample of PBMCs or a T cell subset sorted from them (not recorded which). The chain uses TRBV20-1 and TRBJ1-1, with a tentative D call TRBD1 (6 bases). The sequence was obtained from a man between 18 and 35 years old who had mild COVID-19 (a few samples of this study predate the infection). Cell type and time point are not known. The CDR3 spells CSARARGGNTEAFF. Written as DNA, the CDR3 is TGCAGTGCTAGAGCTAGAGGGGGAAACACTGAAGCTTTCTTT.